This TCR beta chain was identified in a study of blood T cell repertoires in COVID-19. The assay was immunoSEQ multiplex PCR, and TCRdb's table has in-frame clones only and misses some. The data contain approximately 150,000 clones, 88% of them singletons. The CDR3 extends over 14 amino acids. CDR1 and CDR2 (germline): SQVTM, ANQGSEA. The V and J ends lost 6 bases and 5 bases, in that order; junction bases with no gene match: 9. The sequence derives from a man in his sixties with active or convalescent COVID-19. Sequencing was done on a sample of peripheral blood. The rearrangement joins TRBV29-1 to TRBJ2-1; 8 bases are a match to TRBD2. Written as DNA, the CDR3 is TGCAGCGTGGCCAGCGGGAGATACGACAATGAGCAGTTCTTC. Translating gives CSVASGRYDNEQFF.